This T cell receptor beta chain was observed in a study of cytotoxic CD8 clonotypes in ibrutinib-treated CLL. Study as a whole: Following a median roughly 12 months of treatment, with a range of 6 to 36, response samples were taken.

Sequencing was designed to attain a depth spanning 1 in 200,000 to 1 in 1 million T cells. Sequencing was performed with immunoSEQ multiplex PCR; in TCRdb, only in-frame clones are kept and a portion is missing. The sample lists fewer than 400,000 clones, 60% to 80% occurring once. Germline-derived CDR1 and CDR2 are SGHRS and YFSETQ. The CDR3 consists of 16 residues. With 1 base clipped from V and 3 bases from J, the junction kept 1 base outside the gene matches. General study findings and limits: Baseline-level clonality went beyond age-matched healthy donors and moved in step with circulating CD8+ T-cell counts. Public clonotypes were uncommon and contracted or stayed stable on treatment.

To note about this clone: Its target is unknown.

The sequence was obtained from a human donor with chronic lymphocytic leukemia. Sequencing used PBMCs, obtained after 36 months of ibrutinib treatment. V is TRBV5-1 and J is TRBJ2-2, with 12 bases fitting TRBD2. CDR3 nucleotides: TGCGCCAGCAGCTTGCTAGCGGGAGGGGACACCGGGGAGCTGTTTTTT. Protein: CASSLLAGGDTGELFF. Full variable domain (remainder filled in from reference TRBV5-1 and TRBJ2-2): KAGVTQTPRYLIKTRGQQVTLSCSPISGHRSVSWYQQTPGQGLQFLFEYFSETQRNKGNFPGRFSGRQFSNSRSEMNVSTLELGDSALYLCASSLLAGGDTGELFFGEGSRLTVL.